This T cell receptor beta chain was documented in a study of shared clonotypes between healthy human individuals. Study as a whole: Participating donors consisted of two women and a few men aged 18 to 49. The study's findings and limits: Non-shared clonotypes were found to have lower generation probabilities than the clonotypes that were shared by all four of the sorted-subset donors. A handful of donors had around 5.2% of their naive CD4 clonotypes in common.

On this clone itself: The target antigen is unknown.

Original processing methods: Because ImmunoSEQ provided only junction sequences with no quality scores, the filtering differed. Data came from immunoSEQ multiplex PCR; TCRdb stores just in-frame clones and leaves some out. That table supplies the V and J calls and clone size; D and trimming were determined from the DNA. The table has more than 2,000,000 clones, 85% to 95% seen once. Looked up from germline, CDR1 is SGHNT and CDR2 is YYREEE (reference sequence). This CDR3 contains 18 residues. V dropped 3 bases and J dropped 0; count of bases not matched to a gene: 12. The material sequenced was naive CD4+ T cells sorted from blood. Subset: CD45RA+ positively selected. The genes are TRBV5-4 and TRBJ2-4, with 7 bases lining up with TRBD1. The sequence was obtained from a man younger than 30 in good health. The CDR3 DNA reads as TGTGCCAGCAGCTCTTACTCACAGGGGCCGAGAGCCAAAAACATTCAGTACTTC. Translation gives CASSSYSQGPRAKNIQYF.